The rows below give T cell receptor beta chains drawn from one sample of a study of cytomegalovirus exposure and HLA in healthy donors. Assay used: immunoSEQ multiplex PCR; TCRdb lists only in-frame clones, some missing. The sample holds 150,000 to 200,000 clones, around 80% seen once. Material for sequencing was PBMCs. The origin of the receptors is a woman younger than 45 in good health and CMV-seropositive. The CDR3 runs from the conserved cysteine through the conserved F or W. Fields, in order: D gene, clone size, J gene, V gene, CDR3 length, CDR3 DNA, CDR3 protein. D genes are given only for firm matches. Clone size is stated in some rows and not others, as once, few, many or a class when expanded.

TRBD1	-	TRBJ2-5	TRBV5-4	14	TGTGCCAGCAGTAGGGACAGCGCCTTGGAGACCCAGTACTTC	CASSRDSALETQYF
-	-	TRBJ1-4	TRBV19	16	TGTGCCAGTAGTATTTCGAGGACAGTTGGGGATGAAAAACTGTTTTTT	CASSISRTVGDEKLFF
-	once	TRBJ1-2	TRBV30	12	TGTGCCTGGAGTGTATGGGGGCATGGCTACACCTTC	CAWSVWGHGYTF
-	-	TRBJ2-2	TRBV9	15	TGTGCCAGCAGCCCCCGACTAGGCAACACCGGGGAGCTGTTTTTT	CASSPRLGNTGELFF
-	-	TRBJ1-3	TRBV2	14	TGTGCCAGCAGTGGTCCATTCTCTGGAAACACCATATATTTT	CASSGPFSGNTIYF
TRBD2	once	TRBJ2-7	TRBV4-1	16	TGCGCCAGCAGCCAAGTAGTAAGCGGGGGCCACTACGAGCAGTACTTC	CASSQVVSGGHYEQYF
-	once	TRBJ2-7	TRBV29-1	12	TGCAGCGTCGGTGGGACTTCCTACGAGCAGTACTTC	CSVGGTSYEQYF
-	few	TRBJ2-3	TRBV29-1	13	TGCAGCGTGGATACAGGTTACACAGATACGCAGTATTTT	CSVDTGYTDTQYF
TRBD2	-	TRBJ2-1	TRBV5-4	15	TGTGCCAGCAGCTTTGGAACTAGCGGGAATAATGAGCAGTTCTTC	CASSFGTSGNNEQFF
-	-	TRBJ1-1	TRBV30	14	TGCGCCTGGAGTGTACTAGGACCAAACACTGAAGCTTTCTTT	CAWSVLGPNTEAFF
-	once	TRBJ2-6	TRBV5-6	17	TGTGCCAGCAGCTTCTTGCAGGCCTCCTCTGGGGCCAACGTCCTGACTTTC	CASSFLQASSGANVLTF
-	few	TRBJ2-1	TRBV6-5	14	TGTGCCAGCAGTTACCGGGGGATAGGGAATGAGCAGTTCTTC	CASSYRGIGNEQFF
-	few	TRBJ1-2	TRBV5-1	14	TGCGCCAGCAGCTTGGCGACGGGAAACTATGGCTACACCTTC	CASSLATGNYGYTF
TRBD2	-	TRBJ2-2	TRBV4-2	16	TGTGCCAGCAGCCTCGGTTACGGGAGGGCCGCCGGGGAGCTGTTTTTT	CASSLGYGRAAGELFF
TRBD1	-	TRBJ2-7	TRBV4-1	16	TGCGCCAGCAGCCAAGATGGGACAGGGGCAACCTACGAGCAGTACTTC	CASSQDGTGATYEQYF
-	once	TRBJ1-2	TRBV27	13	TGTGCCAGCAGTTACAGGCTCAACTATGGCTACACCTTC	CASSYRLNYGYTF